The 23 T cell receptor beta chains listed next were all sequenced from one sample in a study of vaccination effects on CD4 cells after COVID-19. The antigens these receptors bind are not known. Clones were read by immunoSEQ multiplex PCR, and TCRdb kept only the in-frame ones, dropping some. The table includes more than 40,000 clones, roughly 70% detected once. Prior to sequencing, the ViraFEST assay stimulated PBMC with viral peptide pools, which expanded the antigen-specific CD4+ T cells. Subsequent to a culture period of under 11 days, CD4+ T cells were isolated. Negative nucleocapsid antibody tests before and after vaccination confirmed no previous SARS-CoV-2 infection. Sample: CD4+ T cells from PBMCs cultured with HCoV-OC43 spike peptides, taken before COVID-19 vaccination. The subset was: HCoV-OC43 spike overlapping peptide pool stimulation. Source of these receptors: a human donor who received a COVID-19 vaccine.

The V gene is TRBV29-1, the J gene TRBJ2-7, with 9 nucleotides matching TRBD1. Looked up from germline, CDR1 is SQVTM and CDR2 is ANQGSEA. The CDR3 loop spans 13 amino acids. V dropped 6 bases and J dropped 6; count of bases not matched to a gene: 9. CDR3 in amino acids: CSVFTGGSGEQYF. The CDR3 DNA is TGCAGCGTATTCACAGGGGGCTCTGGCGAGCAGTACTTC.

The rearrangement joins TRBV6-6 to TRBJ2-3; 9 bases line up with TRBD2. V was clipped by 5 bases and J by 5 bases; unmatched bases: 8. Germline V gene lookup returns CDR1 MNHNY and CDR2 SVGAGI (reference sequence). The CDR3 is 15 residues long. CDR3 amino acids: CASSGVVTSGDTQYF. CDR3 DNA: TGTGCCAGCAGTGGGGTAGTGACTAGCGGAGATACGCAGTATTTT.

V is TRBV19 and J is TRBJ1-5, with D possibly TRBD1 on 6 matching bases. This CDR3 contains 16 residues. The germline V gene encodes CDR1 LNHDA and CDR2 SQIVND (reference sequence). The V end lost 1 base, the J end lost 7 bases, and 17 bases lay between the germline ends. The CDR3, as DNA: TGTGCCAGTAGTATAGCAAGGAGGGGGGTAGTCCAGCCCCAGCATTTT. Translation: CASSIARRGVVQPQHF. Full variable domain (outside the CDR3, taken from reference TRBV19 and TRBJ1-5): DGGITQSPKYLFRKEGQNVTLSCEQNLNHDAMYWYRQDPGQGLRLIYYSQIVNDFQKGDIAEGYSVSREKKESFPLTVTSAQKNPTAFYLCASSIARRGVVQPQHFGDGTRLSIL.

This clone turned up a few times. This chain links TRBV12-3 or TRBV12-4 with TRBJ2-7; 7 bases are a match to TRBD2. This CDR3 contains 12 residues. V shed 0 bases and J 8 bases; nucleotides not matched to a gene: 1. The CDR3 DNA reads TGTGCCAGCAGTTTAGCGCGGGGGAAGCAGTACTTC. Its protein product is CASSLARGKQYF.

This clone showed up just once. The genes are TRBV29-1 and TRBJ2-1, with a tentative D call TRBD1 (7 bases). CDR3 length: 13 residues. Germline-derived CDR1 and CDR2 are SQVTM and ANQGSEA. Trimming removed 3 bases from V and 9 bases from J, with 15 bases in between. The CDR3 region has the DNA TGCAGCGTTGACGGGCAGGGGGGTGCTGAGCAGTTCTTC. Amino acids: CSVDGQGGAEQFF.

This rearrangement joins TRBV19 to TRBJ2-1; tentatively, D is TRBD1 or TRBD2 (5 bases each). Per the germline V gene, CDR1 is LNHDA and CDR2 is SQIVND (reference sequence). V lost 5 bases to trimming and J lost 6 bases, with 17 bases between them. The CDR3 is 15 amino acids. The CDR3 loop reads CASSAAGTDFNEQFF. The DNA for the CDR3 is TGTGCCAGTAGTGCCGCCGGGACCGATTTCAATGAGCAGTTCTTC.

CDR3 loop: CASSQDANSWTQYF. The CDR3 DNA is TGCGCCAGCAGCCAAGATGCGAACTCATGGACCCAGTACTTC. This chain joins TRBV4-3 and TRBJ2-5; D is undetermined. Trimming pared 0 bases from V and 7 bases from J, leaving 12 bases between. CDR3 length equals 14 residues. The V gene's germline CDR1 is LGHNA and CDR2 YSLEER.

This clone has just a few counts. This chain links TRBV4-1 with TRBJ1-1; tentatively, D is TRBD1 (5 bases). Germline V gene data show CDR1 as MGHRA and CDR2 as YSYEKL. The V end was cut by 4 bases, the J end by 11 bases, with 20 bases between. The CDR3 is 14 amino acids. The CDR3 DNA follows: TGCGCCAGCAGCCCCCTGATTGGCTTGGGGGAGGCTTTCTTT. Translating gives CASSPLIGLGEAFF.

This chain links TRBV6-5 with TRBJ1-1, with a weak D call TRBD1 (6 bases). V was cut by 6 bases and J by 1 base, with 15 bases left in between. Germline V lookup: CDR1 MNHEY, CDR2 SVGAGI. This CDR3 spans 15 amino acids. In DNA, the CDR3 is TGTGCCAGCAGAACAATGGGACACAAGAACACTGAAGCTTTCTTT. This translates into CASRTMGHKNTEAFF.

This clone was recorded a few times. The chain combines TRBV5-1 with TRBJ2-5; no firm D call. Trimming cost V 0 bases and J 4 bases, with 7 bases left between them. The CDR3 has 13 residues. CDR1 and CDR2 from the germline V gene are SGHRS and YFSETQ. The CDR3 loop is CASSLGNRETQYF. CDR3 nucleotide sequence: TGCGCCAGCAGCTTGGGGAACCGAGAGACCCAGTACTTC.

This clone was detected only a few times. The CDR3: CASSADGTLAKNIQYF. The DNA of the CDR3 is TGTGCCAGCAGCGCCGACGGTACCCTAGCCAAAAACATTCAGTACTTC. V usage is TRBV7-9 and J usage is TRBJ2-4, with unresolved D. With 5 bases removed from V and 0 bases from J, the gap between germline ends came to 14 bases. Germline V gene lookup returns CDR1 SEHNR and CDR2 FQNEAQ (reference sequence). The CDR3 spans 16 residues.

This chain links TRBV28 with TRBJ2-7, with D unresolved. Trimming took 3 bases from V and 3 from J, leaving 6 bases between them. The CDR3 totals 12 residues. Per germline, CDR1 MDHEN and CDR2 SYDVKM. The CDR3 DNA reads as TGTGCCAGCAGTTTGTCCGGCTACGAGCAGTACTTC. This translates into CASSLSGYEQYF.

The rearrangement links TRBV2 to TRBJ1-2, with TRBD1 as a possible D gene (6 bases). Germline CDR1 is SNHLY and CDR2 is FYNNEI. CDR3 length: 14 residues. Trimming took off 3 bases at V and 2 bases at J, with 10 bases between the two ends. DNA of the CDR3: TGTGCCAGCAGTGAGAGGACAGTAAACTATGGCTACACCTTC. Its protein is CASSERTVNYGYTF.

Only one count was recorded for this clone. The rearrangement links TRBV7-2 to TRBJ2-7; 7 bases fit TRBD1. CDR3 length equals 13 residues. V shed 3 bases and J 5 bases; nucleotides not matched to a gene: 4. Germline CDR1 and CDR2: SGHTA and FQGNSA. The CDR3 protein is CASSLTGRDEQYF. CDR3 bases: TGTGCCAGCAGCTTGACAGGGCGCGACGAGCAGTACTTC.

This rearrangement joins TRBV6-5 to TRBJ2-7, with D possibly TRBD1 on 6 matching bases. Trimming left V 5 bases short and J 2 bases short, with 13 bases between. The CDR3 covers 14 residues. Per the germline V gene, CDR1 is MNHEY and CDR2 is SVGAGI. The CDR3 protein is CASSSYRATYEQYF. As DNA, the CDR3 is TGTGCCAGCAGTAGCTACAGGGCTACCTACGAGCAGTACTTC.

CDR3 amino acids: CASSPEPGFAYEQYF. The DNA of the CDR3 is TGTGCCAGCAGCCCTGAACCCGGTTTCGCCTACGAGCAGTACTTC. The V and J genes are TRBV5-6 and TRBJ2-7; the D is unclear. The ends were cut back, 4 bases at V and 2 bases at J, with 16 bases in the middle. CDR3 length: 15 amino acids. The V gene's germline CDR1 is SGHDT and CDR2 YYEEEE. Combining the CDR3 with reference TRBV5-6 and TRBJ2-7 gives the whole variable domain DAGVTQSPTHLIKTRGQQVTLRCSPKSGHDTVSWYQQALGQGPQFIFQYYEEEERQRGNFPDRFSGHQFPNYSSELNVNALLLGDSALYLCASSPEPGFAYEQYFGPGTRLTVT.

The genes are TRBV27 and TRBJ1-1, with 7 bases fitting TRBD1. V gave up 7 bases and J gave up 0 bases; unmatched junction bases: 5. The germline V gene has CDR1 MNHEY and CDR2 SMNVEV (reference sequence). The CDR3 consists of 14 residues. The CDR3 DNA reads TGTGCCAGCACCACGACAGGGATGAACACTGAAGCTTTCTTT. Its translation: CASTTTGMNTEAFF.

The chain carries TRBV15 and TRBJ1-1; 7 nucleotides line up with TRBD1. Trimming at V came to 1 base and at J to 5 bases, leaving 16 bases not matched to a gene. Germline values: CDR1 LNHNV, CDR2 YYDKDF (reference sequence). The CDR3 totals 18 residues. This CDR3 is CATSRVVHKGAAVTEAFF. The CDR3, as DNA: TGTGCCACCAGCAGAGTAGTGCATAAGGGGGCTGCCGTTACTGAAGCTTTCTTT.

This clone has just one count. The V and J genes are TRBV7-2 and TRBJ1-2; 9 bases are shared with TRBD1. CDR1 SGHTA and CDR2 FQGNSA come from the germline V gene. Germline trimming cut 5 bases from V and 4 bases from J; bases unmatched to any gene: 8. This CDR3 has 15 residues. The chain's CDR3 is CASSTRQGGSYGYTF. In nucleotides, the CDR3 is TGTGCCAGCAGCACTAGACAGGGGGGAAGCTATGGCTACACCTTC.

The V and J genes are TRBV7-2 and TRBJ2-3; D is unclear. CDR3 length: 17 residues. V was pared by 5 bases and J by 4 bases, with 22 bases between. Germline assignment: CDR1 SGHTA and CDR2 FQGNSA. CDR3 nucleotides: TGTGCCAGCAGCCCCGGAGTAGCCCGTGGGTACGCAGATACGCAGTATTTT. Protein: CASSPGVARGYADTQYF. The whole variable domain, remainder taken from reference TRBV7-2 and TRBJ2-3, is GAGVSQSPSNKVTEKGKDVELRCDPISGHTALYWYRQSLGQGLEFLIYFQGNSAPDKSGLPSDRFSAERTGGSVSTLTIQRTQQEDSAVYLCASSPGVARGYADTQYFGPGTRLTVL.

The rearrangement joins TRBV19 to TRBJ2-7; 7 bases fit TRBD1. The ends lost 5 bases at V and 6 bases at J; junction bases unmatched: 13. The CDR3 totals 15 residues. The germline V gene has CDR1 LNHDA and CDR2 SQIVND (reference sequence). The CDR3 sequence is CASSPLTGTRGEQYF. In DNA form, the CDR3 reads TGTGCCAGTAGTCCCTTGACAGGGACAAGGGGCGAGCAGTACTTC.

This clone was found once. The gene calls are TRBV3-1 (or the pseudogene TRBV3-2) and TRBJ2-7; 7 bases agree with TRBD2. Looked up from germline, CDR1 is LGHDT and CDR2 is YNNKEL (reference sequence). The trim removed 1 base at V and 0 bases at J, leaving 0 bases unmatched. The CDR3 contains 14 residues. CDR3 in amino acids: CASSQGLASYEQYF. CDR3 in DNA: TGTGCCAGCAGCCAAGGACTAGCCTCCTACGAGCAGTACTTC.

The chain carries TRBV30 and TRBJ2-7; 7 bases are shared with TRBD1. Germline-derived CDR1 and CDR2 are GTSNPN and SVGIG (reference sequence). This CDR3 is 10 amino acids long. The ends lost 6 bases at V and 6 bases at J; junction bases unmatched: 2. CDR3 in amino acids: CACKGAEQYF. For the CDR3, the DNA is TGTGCCTGCAAGGGGGCCGAGCAGTACTTC.